Presented here are 18 T cell receptor beta chains from one specimen sequenced in a study of blood T cell repertoires in COVID-19. Clones were sequenced by immunoSEQ multiplex PCR, and TCRdb holds only the in-frame ones, with some missing. Among about 210,000 clones listed, around 91% were seen once. The sample comprised peripheral blood. These TCRs come from a woman between 40 and 55 years old with acute or convalescent COVID-19.

The J gene is TRBJ2-3, the V gene TRBV24-1; the match to TRBD2 covers 7 bases. CDR1 is KGHDR and CDR2 is SFDVKD in the germline V gene. The CDR3 extends over 14 amino acids. J was trimmed by 6 bases and V by 5 bases; bases with no gene match: 7. The CDR3 coding sequence is TGTGCCACCAGTGTGGGAGGGTCCGCCGATACGCAGTATTTT. Translating it yields CATSVGGSADTQYF.

This clone has a handful of counts. This sequence joins TRBV4-2 and TRBJ1-1; D unclear. This CDR3 comprises 11 residues. Trimming took off 0 bases at V and 6 bases at J, with 2 bases between the two ends. Germline assignment: CDR1 LGHNA and CDR2 YNFKEQ. The CDR3 nucleotides read TGTGCCAGCAGCCAAGACTCTGAAGCTTTCTTT. Its protein product is CASSQDSEAFF.

The chain is built from TRBV4-1 and TRBJ1-2; possible D gene TRBD1, 5 bases. CDR1 MGHRA and CDR2 YSYEKL come from the germline V gene. Trimming took off 1 base at V and 8 bases at J, with 14 bases between the two ends. The CDR3 is 14 amino acids. The CDR3 sequence is CASSQGRRVGGYTF. The DNA for the CDR3 is TGCGCCAGCAGCCAAGGTCGCAGGGTAGGCGGCTACACCTTC.

This clone was observed a single time. The CDR3 reads CASSMRTGGFYEQYV. In DNA, the CDR3 is TGTGCCAGCAGTATGCGGACAGGGGGGTTCTACGAGCAGTACGTC. The J gene is TRBJ2-7, the V gene TRBV6-5; 10 bases line up with TRBD1. The CDR3 is 15 amino acids. The ends lost 5 bases at V and 3 bases at J; junction bases unmatched: 7. From germline, CDR1 is MNHEY and CDR2 SVGAGI.

The chain combines TRBV5-1 with TRBJ2-2; weak D call: TRBD2 (5 bases). Germline-derived CDR1 and CDR2 are SGHRS and YFSETQ. V lost 6 bases to trimming and J lost 4 bases, with 16 bases between them. The CDR3 spans 15 residues. The CDR3 loop reads CASTRGAGRTGELFF. Written as DNA, the CDR3 is TGCGCCAGCACCCGGGGTGCGGGTCGCACCGGGGAGCTGTTTTTT.

In its sample, this clone was seen many times. The chain employs TRBV6-2 or TRBV6-3 and TRBJ1-5, with D possibly being TRBD1 (6 bases). From germline, CDR1 is MNHEY and CDR2 SVGEGT. This CDR3 is 16 amino acids long. V was cut by 0 bases and J by 6 bases, with 15 bases left in between. CDR3 protein: CASSYSMSMGAQPQHF. In DNA form, the CDR3 reads TGTGCCAGCAGTTACTCGATGTCCATGGGGGCTCAGCCCCAGCATTTT.

This clone was counted ten times or more. The CDR3 DNA sequence: TGTGCCAGCAGCCTACAGCCCGTTAGCAATCAGCCCCAGCATTTT. Its protein product is CASSLQPVSNQPQHF. The gene calls are TRBV2 and TRBJ1-5; D unresolved. The CDR3 is 15 amino acids. Trimming cost V 6 bases and J 0 bases, with 12 bases left between them. Germline values: CDR1 SNHLY, CDR2 FYNNEI.

There are a few counts of this clone. The chain is built from TRBV4-1 and TRBJ1-5, with 7 bases identical to TRBD1. J was trimmed by 8 bases and V by 4 bases; bases with no gene match: 8. CDR3 length: 14 residues. Per the germline V gene, CDR1 is MGHRA and CDR2 is YSYEKL. The CDR3: CASSRQGVGEPQHF. The CDR3 DNA sequence: TGCGCCAGCAGCCGTCAGGGGGTAGGAGAGCCCCAGCATTTT.

V gene TRBV6-5 combines with J gene TRBJ1-2; TRBD1 is a possible D gene (5 bases). The germline V gene encodes CDR1 MNHEY and CDR2 SVGAGI. The CDR3 is made up of 15 amino acids. Trimming stripped 0 bases from V and 4 bases from J, with 12 bases between. CDR3 in amino acids: CASSYSLGHPYGYTF. CDR3 DNA sequence: TGTGCCAGCAGTTACTCCCTCGGACACCCCTATGGCTACACCTTC.

The CDR3 nucleotides are TGTGCTAGTGGTTTGGGGACAGCCTATCAGCCCCAGCATTTT. It specifies CASGLGTAYQPQHF. The chain couples TRBV12-5 to TRBJ1-5, with TRBD1 as a possible D gene (6 bases). The CDR3 extends over 14 amino acids. The V and J ends lost 1 base and 5 bases respectively, with 9 bases between them. Germline V gene lookup returns CDR1 LGHNT and CDR2 FRNRAP.

The chain employs TRBV6-1 and TRBJ2-7; 10 positions agree with TRBD2. Per germline, CDR1 MNHNS and CDR2 SASEGT. The CDR3 spans 16 residues. J gave up 0 bases and V 4 bases, and 6 bases lay outside the gene matches. Here the CDR3 reads CASSASGTSVSYEQYV. DNA for the CDR3: TGTGCCAGCAGTGCTTCCGGGACTAGCGTCTCCTACGAGCAGTACGTC.

This chain uses TRBV2 with TRBJ2-4, with D unclear. CDR1 and CDR2 from the germline V gene are SNHLY and FYNNEI. CDR3 length equals 12 residues. Between the trimmed V and J ends, which lost 4 bases and 7 bases, there was a span of 8 bases. The CDR3 DNA reads as TGTGCCAGCAGTGGAGGAGTTAACATTCAGTACTTC. Its protein is CASSGGVNIQYF.

This chain joins TRBV27 and TRBJ1-1; TRBD1 aligns across 7 bases. V gave up 5 bases and J gave up 1 base; unmatched junction bases: 4. The CDR3 covers 14 residues. Germline CDR1 is MNHEY and CDR2 is SMNVEV (reference sequence). DNA for the CDR3: TGTGCCAGCAGTCCAGGGACAGAGAACACTGAAGCTTTCTTT. It encodes CASSPGTENTEAFF.

The CDR3 spells CASSLVSGVGGAGELFF. Written as DNA, the CDR3 is TGTGCCAGCAGTTTAGTATCGGGTGTAGGGGGGGCCGGGGAGCTGTTTTTT. This chain uses TRBV27 with TRBJ2-2, with D possibly being TRBD2 (7 bases). Germline V gene sequence: CDR1 MNHEY, CDR2 SMNVEV (reference sequence). The CDR3 is 17 residues long. V was pared by 2 bases and J by 6 bases, with 19 bases between.

This clone was picked up one time. The V call is TRBV2, the J call TRBJ1-5; unclear D gene. Looked up from germline, CDR1 is SNHLY and CDR2 is FYNNEI. The CDR3 spans 13 residues. Trimming left V 4 bases short and J 4 bases short, with 8 bases between. The CDR3 region has the DNA TGTGCCAGCAGTGTTGGCCAGAATCAGCCCCAGCATTTT. This translates into CASSVGQNQPQHF.

With respect to this clone: Possible read error: a much larger clone is one base away. The same CDR3 is also encoded by other DNA sequences in this sample. The chain employs TRBV13 and TRBJ1-3; D ambiguous. The CDR3 totals 13 residues. CDR1 is PRHDT, CDR2 FYEKMQ, per germline (reference sequence). CDR3 in DNA: TGTGCCAGCAGCTTAGCCGGGGTAAACACTATATATTTT. This sequence encodes CASSLAGVNTIYF.

The chain combines TRBV27 with TRBJ1-1; 7 positions agree with TRBD1. V shed 6 bases and J 3 bases; nucleotides not matched to a gene: 19. This CDR3 comprises 18 residues. Germline V CDR1 and CDR2: MNHEY, SMNVEV (reference sequence). CDR3 DNA sequence: TGTGCCAGCAGCTCCACAATGGGCAGGGGGGTCGAGGACACTGAAGCTTTCTTT. As protein: CASSSTMGRGVEDTEAFF.

The rearrangement joins TRBV15 to TRBJ1-4, with TRBD1 matching over 8 bases. After removal of 4 bases from V and 8 bases from J, the junction contained 9 bases not matched to a gene. Germline V gene lookup returns CDR1 LNHNV and CDR2 YYDKDF (reference sequence). This CDR3 is built from 15 residues. CDR3: CATSNYRGVGEKLFF. The DNA of the CDR3 is TGTGCCACCAGCAACTACAGGGGGGTCGGCGAAAAACTGTTTTTT.